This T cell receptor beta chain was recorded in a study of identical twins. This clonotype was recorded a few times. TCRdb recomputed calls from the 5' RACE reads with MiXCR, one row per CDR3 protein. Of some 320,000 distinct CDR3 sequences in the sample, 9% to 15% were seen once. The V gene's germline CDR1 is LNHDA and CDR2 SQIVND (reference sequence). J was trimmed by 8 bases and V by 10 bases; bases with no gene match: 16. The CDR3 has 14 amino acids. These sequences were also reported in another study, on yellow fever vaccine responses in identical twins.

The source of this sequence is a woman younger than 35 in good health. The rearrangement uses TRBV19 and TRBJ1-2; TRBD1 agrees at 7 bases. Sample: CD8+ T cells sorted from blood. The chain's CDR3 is CATLGTVRDLGYTF. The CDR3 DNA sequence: TGTGCCACCCTCGGGACAGTGAGGGACCTGGGCTACACCTTC.